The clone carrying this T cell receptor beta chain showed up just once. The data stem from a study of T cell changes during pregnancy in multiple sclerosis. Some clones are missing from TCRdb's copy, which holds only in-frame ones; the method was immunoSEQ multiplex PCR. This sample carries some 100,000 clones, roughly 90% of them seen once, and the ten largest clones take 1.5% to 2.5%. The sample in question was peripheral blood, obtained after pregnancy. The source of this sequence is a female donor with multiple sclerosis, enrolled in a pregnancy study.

The CDR3 sequence: CASSGATSGGPYEQYF. The CDR3 DNA is TGTGCCAGCAGCGGGGCGACTAGCGGAGGACCCTACGAGCAGTACTTC. The chain is built from TRBV5-6 and TRBJ2-7; 9 bases fit TRBD2. Trimming cost V 4 bases and J 2 bases; bases outside gene matches: 10. Germline loops: CDR1 SGHDT, CDR2 YYEEEE. This CDR3 contains 16 residues.